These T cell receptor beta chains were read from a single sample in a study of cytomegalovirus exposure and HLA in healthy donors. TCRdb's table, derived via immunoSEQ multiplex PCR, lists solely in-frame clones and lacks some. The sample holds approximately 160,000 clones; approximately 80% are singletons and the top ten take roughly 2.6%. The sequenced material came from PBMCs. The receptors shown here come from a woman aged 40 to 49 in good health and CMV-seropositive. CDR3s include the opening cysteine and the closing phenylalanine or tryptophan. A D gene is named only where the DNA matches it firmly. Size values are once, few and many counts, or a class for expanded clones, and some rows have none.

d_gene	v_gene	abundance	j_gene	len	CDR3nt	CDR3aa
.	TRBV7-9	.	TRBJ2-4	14	TGTGCCAGCAGCTTAGTAGCGGAAAGGGACATTCAGTACTTC	CASSLVAERDIQYF
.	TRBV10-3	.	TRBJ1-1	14	TGTGCCATCAGTGAGTCGGGGGGGGGCACTGAAGCTTTCTTT	CAISESGGGTEAFF
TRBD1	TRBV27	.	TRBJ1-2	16	TGTGCCAGCAGTTCCGGACAGGATTCCTTGGGCTATGGCTACACCTTC	CASSSGQDSLGYGYTF
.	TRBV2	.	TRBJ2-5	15	TGTGCCAGCAGTGAAATGGGGGGGCGCGAGGAGACCCAGTACTTC	CASSEMGGREETQYF
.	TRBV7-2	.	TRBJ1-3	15	TGTGCCAGCAGCTACCTGGGACTCCCCGGGAACACCATATATTTT	CASSYLGLPGNTIYF
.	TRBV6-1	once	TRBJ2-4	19	TGTGCCAGCAGTGAAGTCTCGGTGGGGCCGGAACTAGCCAAAAACATTCAGTACTTC	CASSEVSVGPELAKNIQYF
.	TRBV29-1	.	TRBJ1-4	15	TGCAGCGTTGAAGAGGTTGGGATAAGGGGTGAAAAACTGTTTTTT	CSVEEVGIRGEKLFF
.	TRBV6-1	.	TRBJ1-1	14	TGTGCCAGCAGTCCTAGGACAGCGAACACTGAAGCTTTCTTT	CASSPRTANTEAFF
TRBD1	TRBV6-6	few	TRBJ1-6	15	TGTGCCAGCAGGTTAACAGGGGGGTATAATTCACCCCTCCACTTT	CASRLTGGYNSPLHF
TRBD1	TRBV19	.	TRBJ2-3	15	TGTGCCAGTAGTCCAGGACAGGGTAGATCAGATACGCAGTATTTT	CASSPGQGRSDTQYF
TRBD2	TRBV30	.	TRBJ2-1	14	TGTGCCTGGAGGCTAGCGGGAGGGCCGCAGGAGCAGTTCTTC	CAWRLAGGPQEQFF
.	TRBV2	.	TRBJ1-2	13	TGTGCCAGCAGGTTCGGTCAGGTGCGCGGCTACACCTTC	CASRFGQVRGYTF